This T cell receptor beta chain is drawn from a study of beta chain features in type 1 diabetes. Expressed TCRB transcripts were sequenced after all isolated RNA was converted to cDNA. The method was immunoSEQ multiplex PCR; TCRdb's version includes in-frame clones alone and lacks a portion of them. The table shows about 260,000 clones, with roughly 20% occurring only once. This clone was seen only a few times. What it binds is not known. The ends lost 5 bases at V and 2 bases at J; junction bases unmatched: 13. The CDR3 runs to 18 residues. In germline, CDR1 is LGHNA, CDR2 YNFKEQ. Overall study findings and caveats: The study found moderately but significantly shorter TCRB CDR3s in all four CD4+ subsets of Type 1 diabetes patients. Comparison showed that naive, central memory and Treg TCRB repertoires appeared more similar among patients than among healthy donors.

Input material: naive CD4+ T cells from blood. The TCR was taken from a woman aged 40 to 49 with type 1 diabetes. This chain joins TRBV4-2 and TRBJ2-2, with TRBD2 matching over 8 bases. CDR3 protein: CASSSSPRAGGNTGELFF. The CDR3 DNA sequence: TGTGCCAGCAGCTCTTCTCCCAGGGCGGGGGGAAACACCGGGGAGCTGTTTTTT.